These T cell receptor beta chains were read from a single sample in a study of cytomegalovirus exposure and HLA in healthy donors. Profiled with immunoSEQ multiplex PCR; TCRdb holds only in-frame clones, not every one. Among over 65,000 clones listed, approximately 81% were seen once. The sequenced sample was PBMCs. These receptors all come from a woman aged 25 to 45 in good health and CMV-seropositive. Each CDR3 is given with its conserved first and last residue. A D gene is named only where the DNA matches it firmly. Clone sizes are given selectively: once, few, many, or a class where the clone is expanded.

TGCGCCAGCAGCTTGGCGGAGGGAGGGCCGTTATCAGAGACCCAGTACTTC,CASSLAEGGPLSETQYF,-,TRBV5-1,TRBJ2-5,TRBD2
TGTGCCAGCAGCCAAGATGCGGACACGCCGAACACCGGGGAGCTGTTTTTT,CASSQDADTPNTGELFF,few,TRBV4-2,TRBJ2-2,-
TGCGCCAGCAGCCAAGATATTGGGGCACGGGGCTACACCTTC,CASSQDIGARGYTF,few,TRBV4-3,TRBJ1-2,-
TGTGCCAGCAGCTTAGAGGGCAGGGGAATGGATGAGCAGTTCTTC,CASSLEGRGMDEQFF,-,TRBV7-2,TRBJ2-1,-
TGTGCCAGCAGTTTCGGACAGGGGAGTGGGAGCACTGAAGCTTTCTTT,CASSFGQGSGSTEAFF,-,TRBV7-9,TRBJ1-1,TRBD1
TGCAGCGTTGTGTCCAGCGGGAGGTTCTACGAGCAGTTCTTC,CSVVSSGRFYEQFF,-,TRBV29-1,TRBJ2-1,TRBD2
TGTGCCAGCAGTGAAGCAGCAGGTACTGGAAACACCATATATTTT,CASSEAAGTGNTIYF,-,TRBV6-1,TRBJ1-3,-
TGTGCCAGCAGTTTTCGGACACTGACTTACGAGCAGTACTTC,CASSFRTLTYEQYF,-,TRBV28,TRBJ2-7,-
TGTGCCAGCAGCCATTACAGAATTCCAGACTATGGCTACACCTTC,CASSHYRIPDYGYTF,-,TRBV14,TRBJ1-2,-
TGCGCCAGCAGCCAAGATGGGGCGGCTGGAAACACCATATATTTT,CASSQDGAAGNTIYF,-,TRBV4-3,TRBJ1-3,-
TGTGCCAGCAGTTGGACTAGCGGGAGTGCGTTGTACGAGCAGTACTTC,CASSWTSGSALYEQYF,-,TRBV6-5,TRBJ2-7,TRBD2
TGTGCCAGCAGGTATTCCGGGACAGGGAACACTGAAGCTTTCTTT,CASRYSGTGNTEAFF,-,TRBV28,TRBJ1-1,TRBD1
TGTGCCAGCAGTGAGGCCATTACTAGCGGGCCTAAGACCCAGTACTTC,CASSEAITSGPKTQYF,-,TRBV6-1,TRBJ2-5,TRBD2
TGTGCCAGCAGCTTGGACCAAGGGAGGGGAGGAGCCGGGGAGCTGTTTTTT,CASSLDQGRGGAGELFF,-,TRBV7-8,TRBJ2-2,TRBD2
TGTGCCAGCAGGACCTGGGACAGGACCGGTCACGCTTTCTTT,CASRTWDRTGHAFF,-,TRBV27,TRBJ1-1,TRBD1
TGTGCCAGCAGCACAGGACTAAGCACAGATACGCAGTATTTT,CASSTGLSTDTQYF,-,TRBV7-2,TRBJ2-3,-
TGTGCCAGCAGCCAAGATCAAGGGGGCACTGAAGCTTTCTTT,CASSQDQGGTEAFF,-,TRBV4-2,TRBJ1-1,-